These T cell receptor beta chains were read from a single sample in a study of breast tumors, draining lymph nodes, adjacent tissues. One entry per CDR3 protein results from TCRdb running MiXCR on the multiplex PCR reads. The sample yields 45,000 to 60,000 distinct CDR3 sequences, under 30% seen once. Sequencing was carried out using breast tumor tissue. The receptors originated from a female donor with breast cancer. Some clones in this sample may be carry-over from other donors' samples. The CDR3 runs from the conserved cysteine through the conserved F or W.

TRBV5-1,14,TRBJ1-2,CASSLDQRSYGYTF
TRBV5-5,16,TRBJ1-3,CASSFIAQTSGNTIYF
TRBV2,17,TRBJ1-5,CASSQSGNTAFYQPQHF
TRBV6-2/TRBV6-3,14,TRBJ1-6,CASRRGQGGSPLHF
TRBV5-8,14,TRBJ2-5,CASSRDRLQETQYF
TRBV29-1,15,TRBJ1-5,CSVSEGTGRNQPQHF
TRBV18,13,TRBJ2-1,CASSPKTRDEQFF
TRBV3-1,14,TRBJ2-3,CASSQDISTDTQYF
TRBV12-3/TRBV12-4,16,TRBJ1-5,CASSLGDRGGNQPQHF
TRBV20-1,13,TRBJ2-1,CSAQRGSIREQFF
TRBV6-5,17,TRBJ2-5,CASSSPPGTRGQETQYF
TRBV19,12,TRBJ2-5,CASSVRGQTQYF
TRBV19,14,TRBJ2-3,CASSEMISTDTQYF
TRBV7-2,16,TRBJ2-1,CASSLARTSGINEQFF
TRBV10-2,15,TRBJ2-3,CASSLGAGYTDTQYF
TRBV7-9,15,TRBJ1-4,CASSSDGSTNEKLFF
TRBV7-3,16,TRBJ2-3,CASSLRPSGFTDTQYF